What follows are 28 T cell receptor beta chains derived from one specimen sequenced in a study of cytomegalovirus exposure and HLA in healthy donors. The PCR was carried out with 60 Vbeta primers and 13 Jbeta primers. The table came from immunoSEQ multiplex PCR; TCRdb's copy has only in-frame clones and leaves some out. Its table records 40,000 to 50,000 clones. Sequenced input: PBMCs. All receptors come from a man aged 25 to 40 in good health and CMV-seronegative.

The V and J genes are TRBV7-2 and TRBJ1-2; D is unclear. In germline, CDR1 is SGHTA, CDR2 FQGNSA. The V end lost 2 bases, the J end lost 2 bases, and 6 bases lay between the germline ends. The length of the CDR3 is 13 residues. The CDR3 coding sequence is TGTGCCAGCAGCTTATACAGCAACTATGGCTACACCTTC. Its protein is CASSLYSNYGYTF.

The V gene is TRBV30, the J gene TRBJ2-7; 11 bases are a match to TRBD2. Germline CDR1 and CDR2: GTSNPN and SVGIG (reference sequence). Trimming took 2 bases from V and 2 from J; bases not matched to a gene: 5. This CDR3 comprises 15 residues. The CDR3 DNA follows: TGTGCCTGGAGTAGGACTAGCGGGCACCCCTACGAGCAGTACTTC. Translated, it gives CAWSRTSGHPYEQYF.

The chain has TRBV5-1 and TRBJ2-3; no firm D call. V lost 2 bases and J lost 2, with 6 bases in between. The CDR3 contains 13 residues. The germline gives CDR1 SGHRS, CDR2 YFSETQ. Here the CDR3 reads CASSLEATDTQYF. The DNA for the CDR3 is TGCGCCAGCAGCTTAGAGGCCACAGATACGCAGTATTTT. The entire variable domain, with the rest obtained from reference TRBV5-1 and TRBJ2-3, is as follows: KAGVTQTPRYLIKTRGQQVTLSCSPISGHRSVSWYQQTPGQGLQFLFEYFSETQRNKGNFPGRFSGRQFSNSRSEMNVSTLELGDSALYLCASSLEATDTQYFGPGTRLTVL.

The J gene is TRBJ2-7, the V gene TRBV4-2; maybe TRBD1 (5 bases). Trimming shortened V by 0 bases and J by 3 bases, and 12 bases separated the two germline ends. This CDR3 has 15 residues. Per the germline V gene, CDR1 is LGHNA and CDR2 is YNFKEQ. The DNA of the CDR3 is TGTGCCAGCAGCCAAGATCCCCCAGGGTACTACGAGCAGTACTTC. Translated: CASSQDPPGYYEQYF.

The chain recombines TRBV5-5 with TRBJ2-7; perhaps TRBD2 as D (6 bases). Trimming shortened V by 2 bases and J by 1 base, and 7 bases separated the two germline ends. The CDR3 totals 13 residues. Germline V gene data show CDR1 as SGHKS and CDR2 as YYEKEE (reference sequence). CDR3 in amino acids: CASSFGGSYEQYF. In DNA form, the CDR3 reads TGTGCCAGCAGCTTCGGGGGATCCTACGAGCAGTACTTC. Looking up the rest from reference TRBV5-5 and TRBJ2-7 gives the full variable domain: DAGVTQSPTHLIKTRGQQVTLRCSPISGHKSVSWYQQVLGQGPQFIFQYYEKEERGRGNFPDRFSARQFPNYSSELNVNALLLGDSALYLCASSFGGSYEQYFGPGTRLTVT.

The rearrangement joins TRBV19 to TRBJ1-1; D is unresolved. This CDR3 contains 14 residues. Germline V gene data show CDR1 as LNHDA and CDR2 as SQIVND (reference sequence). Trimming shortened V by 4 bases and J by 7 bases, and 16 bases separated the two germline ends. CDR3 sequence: CASSTQTGAGEAFF. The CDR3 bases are TGTGCCAGTAGTACCCAAACGGGCGCGGGTGAAGCTTTCTTT.

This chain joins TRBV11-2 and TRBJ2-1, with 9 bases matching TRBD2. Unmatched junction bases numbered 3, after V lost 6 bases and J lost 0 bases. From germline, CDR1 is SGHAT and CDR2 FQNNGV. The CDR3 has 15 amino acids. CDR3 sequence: CASRRSGSSYNEQFF. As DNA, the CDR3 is TGTGCCAGCAGGCGTAGCGGGAGCTCCTACAATGAGCAGTTCTTC.

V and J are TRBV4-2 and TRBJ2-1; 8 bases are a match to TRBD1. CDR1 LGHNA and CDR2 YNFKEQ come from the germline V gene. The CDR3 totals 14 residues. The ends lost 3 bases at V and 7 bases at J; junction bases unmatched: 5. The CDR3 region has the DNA TGTGCCAGCAGCCAGGACAGGGTGATAAATGAGCAGTTCTTC. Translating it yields CASSQDRVINEQFF.

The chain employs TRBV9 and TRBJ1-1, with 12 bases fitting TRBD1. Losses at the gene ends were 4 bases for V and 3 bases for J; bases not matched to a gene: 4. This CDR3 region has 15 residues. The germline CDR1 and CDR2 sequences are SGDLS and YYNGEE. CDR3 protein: CASSKGQGADTEAFF. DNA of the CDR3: TGTGCCAGCAGCAAGGGACAGGGGGCGGACACTGAAGCTTTCTTT.

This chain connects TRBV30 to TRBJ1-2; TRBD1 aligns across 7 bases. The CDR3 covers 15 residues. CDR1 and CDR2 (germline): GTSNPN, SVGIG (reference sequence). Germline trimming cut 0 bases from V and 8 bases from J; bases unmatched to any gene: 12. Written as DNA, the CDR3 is TGTGCCTGGAGTGTACGAATGGACAGGCCGCAAGGCTACACCTTC. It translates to CAWSVRMDRPQGYTF.

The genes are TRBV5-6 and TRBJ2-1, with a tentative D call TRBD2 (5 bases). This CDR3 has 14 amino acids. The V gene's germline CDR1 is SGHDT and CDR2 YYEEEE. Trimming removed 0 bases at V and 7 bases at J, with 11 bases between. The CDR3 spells CASSLGGYGNEQFF. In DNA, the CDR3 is TGTGCCAGCAGCTTGGGCGGGTATGGGAATGAGCAGTTCTTC.

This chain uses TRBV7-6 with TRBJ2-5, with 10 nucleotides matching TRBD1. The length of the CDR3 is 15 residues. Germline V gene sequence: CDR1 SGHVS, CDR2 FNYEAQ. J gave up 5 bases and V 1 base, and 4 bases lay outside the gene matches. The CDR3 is CASSLGGTGVETQYF. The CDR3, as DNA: TGTGCCAGCAGCTTAGGGGGGACAGGGGTGGAGACCCAGTACTTC.

The CDR3 sequence is CAWSEGTAYGYTF. DNA for the CDR3: TGTGCCTGGAGCGAAGGGACAGCCTATGGCTACACCTTC. The chain links TRBV30 to TRBJ1-2; 7 bases line up with TRBD1. Trimming at V came to 3 bases and at J to 4 bases, leaving 5 bases not matched to a gene. The length of the CDR3 is 13 residues. The germline gives CDR1 GTSNPN, CDR2 SVGIG (reference sequence). Based on the CDR3 plus reference TRBV30 and TRBJ1-2, the full variable domain is SQTIHQWPATLVQPVGSPLSLECTVEGTSNPNLYWYRQAAGRGLQLLFYSVGIGQISSEVPQNLSASRPQDRQFILSSKKLLLSDSGFYLCAWSEGTAYGYTFGSGTRLTVV.

The CDR3 bases are TGTGCCAGCAGCTGGAGGGATGAGCAGTTCTTC. This gives the protein CASSWRDEQFF. The genes are TRBV5-6 and TRBJ2-1, with a tentative D call TRBD2 (6 bases). Germline V gene sequence: CDR1 SGHDT, CDR2 YYEEEE. Trimming removed 3 bases at V and 8 bases at J, with 6 bases between. The CDR3 loop spans 11 amino acids.

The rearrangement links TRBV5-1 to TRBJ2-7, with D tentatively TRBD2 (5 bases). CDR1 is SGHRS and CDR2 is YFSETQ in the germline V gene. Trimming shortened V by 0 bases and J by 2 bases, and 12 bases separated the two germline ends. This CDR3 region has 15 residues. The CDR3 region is CASSLVGGQTYEQYF. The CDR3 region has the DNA TGCGCCAGCAGCTTGGTTGGCGGGCAAACCTACGAGCAGTACTTC. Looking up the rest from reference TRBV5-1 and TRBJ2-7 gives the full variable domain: KAGVTQTPRYLIKTRGQQVTLSCSPISGHRSVSWYQQTPGQGLQFLFEYFSETQRNKGNFPGRFSGRQFSNSRSEMNVSTLELGDSALYLCASSLVGGQTYEQYFGPGTRLTVT.

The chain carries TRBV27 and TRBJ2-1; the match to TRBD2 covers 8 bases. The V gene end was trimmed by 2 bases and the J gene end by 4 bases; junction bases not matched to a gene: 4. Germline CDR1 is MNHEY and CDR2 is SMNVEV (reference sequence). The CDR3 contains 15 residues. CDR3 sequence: CASSLLGGAYNEQFF. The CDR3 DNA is TGTGCCAGCAGTTTACTCGGGGGGGCATACAATGAGCAGTTCTTC.

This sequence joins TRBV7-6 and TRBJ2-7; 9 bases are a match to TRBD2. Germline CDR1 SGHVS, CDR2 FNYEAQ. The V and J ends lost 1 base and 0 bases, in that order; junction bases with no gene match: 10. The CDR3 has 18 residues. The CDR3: CASSLEPREGESSYEQYF. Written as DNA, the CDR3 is TGTGCCAGCAGCTTAGAACCGCGGGAGGGAGAAAGCTCCTACGAGCAGTACTTC.

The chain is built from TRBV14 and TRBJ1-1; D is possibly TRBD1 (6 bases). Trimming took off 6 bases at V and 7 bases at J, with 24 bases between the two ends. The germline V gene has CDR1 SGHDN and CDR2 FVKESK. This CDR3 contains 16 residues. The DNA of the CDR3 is TGTGCCAGCAGGGATCTTACAGGGCGGGGGCCCGGTGAAGCTTTCTTT. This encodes CASRDLTGRGPGEAFF.

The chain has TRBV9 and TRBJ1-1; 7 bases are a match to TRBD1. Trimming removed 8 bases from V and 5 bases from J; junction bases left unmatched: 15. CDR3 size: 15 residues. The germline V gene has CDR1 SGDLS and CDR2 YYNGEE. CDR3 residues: CARTPGQGVWTEAFF. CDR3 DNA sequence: TGTGCCAGGACCCCCGGGCAGGGGGTATGGACTGAAGCTTTCTTT.

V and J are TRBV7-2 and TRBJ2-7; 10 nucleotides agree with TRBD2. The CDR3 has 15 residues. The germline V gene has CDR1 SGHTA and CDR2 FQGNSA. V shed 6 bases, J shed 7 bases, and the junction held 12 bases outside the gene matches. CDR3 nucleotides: TGTGCCAGCAGGGGGGGAGCGGGAGGGCCGGGGGAGCAGTACTTC. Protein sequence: CASRGGAGGPGEQYF.

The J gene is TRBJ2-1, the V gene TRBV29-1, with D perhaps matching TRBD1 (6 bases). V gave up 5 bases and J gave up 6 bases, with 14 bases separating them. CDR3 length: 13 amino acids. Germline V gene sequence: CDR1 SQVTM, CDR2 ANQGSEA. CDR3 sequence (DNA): TGCAGCGTTAGGCAGGGGACCTCCAATGAGCAGTTCTTC. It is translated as CSVRQGTSNEQFF.

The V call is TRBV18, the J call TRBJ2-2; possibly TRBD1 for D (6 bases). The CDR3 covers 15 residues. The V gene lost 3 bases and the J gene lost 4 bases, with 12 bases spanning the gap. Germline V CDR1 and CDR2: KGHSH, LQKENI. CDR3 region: CASSPYRVGTGELFF. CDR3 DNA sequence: TGTGCCAGCTCACCTTACAGGGTCGGCACCGGGGAGCTGTTTTTT.

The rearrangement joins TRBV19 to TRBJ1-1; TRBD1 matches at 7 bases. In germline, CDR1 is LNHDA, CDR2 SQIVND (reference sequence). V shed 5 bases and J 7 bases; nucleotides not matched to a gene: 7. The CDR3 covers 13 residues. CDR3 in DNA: TGTGCCAGTAGTTTGGACAGGATCGGTGAAGCTTTCTTT. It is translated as CASSLDRIGEAFF.

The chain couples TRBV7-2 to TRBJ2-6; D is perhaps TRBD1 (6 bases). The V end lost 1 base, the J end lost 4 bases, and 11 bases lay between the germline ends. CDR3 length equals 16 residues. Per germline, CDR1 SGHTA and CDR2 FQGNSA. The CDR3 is CASSLGHRAGANVLTF. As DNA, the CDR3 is TGTGCCAGCAGCTTAGGCCACAGGGCGGGGGCCAACGTCCTGACTTTC. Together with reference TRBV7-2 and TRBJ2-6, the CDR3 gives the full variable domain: GAGVSQSPSNKVTEKGKDVELRCDPISGHTALYWYRQSLGQGLEFLIYFQGNSAPDKSGLPSDRFSAERTGGSVSTLTIQRTQQEDSAVYLCASSLGHRAGANVLTFGAGSRLTVL.

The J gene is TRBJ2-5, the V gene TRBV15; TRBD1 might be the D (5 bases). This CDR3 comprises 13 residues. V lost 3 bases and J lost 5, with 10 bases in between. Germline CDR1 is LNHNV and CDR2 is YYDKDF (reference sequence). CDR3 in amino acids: CATSRTVPETQYF. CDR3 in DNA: TGTGCCACCAGCAGGACAGTTCCGGAGACCCAGTACTTC.

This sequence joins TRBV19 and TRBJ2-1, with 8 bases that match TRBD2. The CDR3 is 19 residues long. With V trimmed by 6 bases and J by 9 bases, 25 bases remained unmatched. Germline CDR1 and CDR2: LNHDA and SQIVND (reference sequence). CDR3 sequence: CASSGFGAREAKVAIEQFF. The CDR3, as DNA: TGTGCCAGTAGCGGGTTCGGAGCGCGGGAGGCCAAGGTCGCCATTGAGCAGTTCTTC.

The CDR3 coding sequence is TGTGCCAGCAGTGAACAGGAACGATCTAATGAAAAACTGTTTTTT. Its translation: CASSEQERSNEKLFF. The genes are TRBV2 and TRBJ1-4; D uncertain. The CDR3 has 15 residues. Trimming took off 2 bases at V and 3 bases at J, with 10 bases between the two ends. The germline V gene encodes CDR1 SNHLY and CDR2 FYNNEI.

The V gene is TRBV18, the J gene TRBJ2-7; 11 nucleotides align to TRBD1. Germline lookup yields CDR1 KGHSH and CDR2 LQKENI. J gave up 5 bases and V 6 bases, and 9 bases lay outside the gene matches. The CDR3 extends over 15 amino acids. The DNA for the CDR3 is TGTGCCAGCTCGCCCGGGACAGGGGGGCCGCACGAGCAGTACTTC. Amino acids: CASSPGTGGPHEQYF.